This T cell receptor (beta chain) was retrieved from a study of blood T cell repertoires in COVID-19. The germline V gene encodes CDR1 MGHRA and CDR2 YSYEKL. The CDR3 has 18 residues. The V gene end was trimmed by 2 bases and the J gene end by 4 bases; junction bases not matched to a gene: 8. Generated by immunoSEQ multiplex PCR, the TCRdb table keeps only in-frame clones and is missing some. The sample consists of 84,000 or so clones, 83% of them appearing once. The specimen sequenced was peripheral blood. The TCR originated in a woman older than 75 with acute or convalescent COVID-19. V and J are TRBV4-1 and TRBJ2-5; TRBD2 aligns across 15 bases. The CDR3, as DNA: TGCGCCAGCAGCCAAAATCCCGGGACTAGCGGGAGGTTAGAGACCCAGTACTTC. Translated, it gives CASSQNPGTSGRLETQYF.